These 4 T cell receptor beta chains were sequenced from one sample in a study of cytomegalovirus exposure and HLA in healthy donors. PCR amplification relied on 60 Vbeta primers (plus 13 Jbeta primers). The assay was immunoSEQ multiplex PCR, and TCRdb's table has in-frame clones only and misses some. The profile covers 110,000 or so clones, with roughly four fifths appearing a single time and approximately 1.5% taken by the ten largest. Sequenced: PBMCs. These receptors were obtained from a woman between 18 and 29 years old in good health and CMV-seronegative.

The rearrangement joins TRBV19 to TRBJ2-3; 10 bases map to TRBD2. This CDR3 is 17 amino acids long. Germline CDR1 is LNHDA and CDR2 is SQIVND (reference sequence). Trimming cost V 3 bases and J 3 bases; bases outside gene matches: 9. This CDR3 is CASSIFASGGATDTQYF. The CDR3 DNA follows: TGTGCCAGTAGTATCTTTGCTAGCGGGGGAGCTACAGATACGCAGTATTTT.

The J gene is TRBJ2-2, the V gene TRBV5-6, with TRBD1 matching 10 bases. Germline V lookup: CDR1 SGHDT, CDR2 YYEEEE. The CDR3 spans 17 residues. J was trimmed by 6 bases and V by 4 bases; bases with no gene match: 12. CDR3 sequence (DNA): TGTGCCAGCAGCCGCTTTCGACAGGGGGCTGGTGCCGGGGAGCTGTTTTTT. Translated, it gives CASSRFRQGAGAGELFF.

The genes are TRBV6-1 and TRBJ2-7, with 9 positions matching TRBD1. This CDR3 contains 15 residues. Germline V gene data show CDR1 as MNHNS and CDR2 as SASEGT. J was trimmed by 4 bases and V by 4 bases; bases with no gene match: 8. The CDR3 here is CASSGGQGRFYEQYF. The CDR3 coding sequence is TGTGCCAGCAGTGGAGGACAGGGGAGATTTTACGAGCAGTACTTC.

The chain employs TRBV19 and TRBJ2-3, with 10 bases aligning to TRBD2. Germline-derived CDR1 and CDR2 are LNHDA and SQIVND (reference sequence). The V and J ends lost 3 bases and 6 bases, in that order; junction bases with no gene match: 9. The CDR3 length is 16 residues. CDR3 nucleotides: TGTGCCAGTAGTATTGCTAGCGGGGGCAGGAGGGATACGCAGTATTTT. Translation: CASSIASGGRRDTQYF.